A selection of T cell receptor beta chains follows, all from one sample in a study of cytomegalovirus exposure and HLA in healthy donors. Some clones are missing from TCRdb's copy, which holds only in-frame ones; the method was immunoSEQ multiplex PCR. This table has tens of thousands of clones, around four fifths appearing once. The specimen was PBMCs. The receptors shown here come from a young man in good health and CMV-seronegative. Each CDR3 is given with its conserved first and last residue. The D gene is left open where the match is weak. The size entry is marked missing in some rows and otherwise reads once, few, many or a size class.

J gene,D gene,clone size,V gene,CDR3 DNA,CDR3 protein
TRBJ2-5,TRBD1,.,TRBV5-1,TGCGCCAGCAGCTTGAAGGGGGCCCTTGGGGAGACCCAGTACTTC,CASSLKGALGETQYF
TRBJ1-1,TRBD1,.,TRBV4-3,TGCGCCAGCAGCCTCATGGACAGGGATGACACTGAAGCTTTCTTT,CASSLMDRDDTEAFF
TRBJ1-1,TRBD1,.,TRBV4-2,TGTGCCAGCAGCCAGGCCGGGACAGGAGGTTTTTATTACACTGAAGCTTTCTTT,CASSQAGTGGFYYTEAFF
TRBJ2-1,TRBD1,few,TRBV28,TGTGCCAGCAGTGCCTCCGGGACAGGGGTCCATGAGCAGTTCTTC,CASSASGTGVHEQFF
TRBJ2-4,.,.,TRBV10-3,TGTGCCATCAGTGAGTCAAGAATTTATGGCAACGGACTAGCCAAAAACATTCAGTACTTC,CAISESRIYGNGLAKNIQYF
TRBJ1-2,TRBD1,once,TRBV10-3,TGTGCCATCAGCCATCCGGGACAGGGGGCTTATGGCTACACCTTC,CAISHPGQGAYGYTF
TRBJ2-3,.,.,TRBV19,TGTGCCAGTAGTTACCGCATGTCTAACACAGATACGCAGTATTTT,CASSYRMSNTDTQYF
TRBJ2-2,TRBD2,.,TRBV7-9,TGTGCCAGCAGCCCTCGGTGGGTAGCGGGGGGCCCGAACACCGGGGAGCTGTTTTTT,CASSPRWVAGGPNTGELFF
TRBJ2-5,TRBD1,.,TRBV18,TGTGCCAGCTCAGAAACAGGGGTCCAAGAGACCCAGTACTTC,CASSETGVQETQYF
TRBJ2-3,TRBD2,.,TRBV5-1,TGCGCCAGCAGCTTAATGTCTAGCGGAAACACAGATACGCAGTATTTT,CASSLMSSGNTDTQYF
TRBJ1-1,.,.,TRBV5-6,TGTGCCAGCAAAGGTTTAGGCAGGGATGGGACTGAAGCTTTCTTT,CASKGLGRDGTEAFF
TRBJ2-6,.,once,TRBV6-5,TGTGCCAGCAGGGGGAGTGGGGCCAACGTCCTGACTTTC,CASRGSGANVLTF
TRBJ2-3,.,.,TRBV10-3,TGTGCCATCAGCGTGACAGGCGGTTGGGATACGCAGTATTTT,CAISVTGGWDTQYF
TRBJ2-2,.,.,TRBV19,TGTGCCAGTAGGTCACTAGGGTCGGCAACCGGGGAGCTGTTTTTT,CASRSLGSATGELFF
TRBJ1-1,.,few,TRBV19,TGTGCCAGTAGTATGGTCGGCACCGGGAGGACTGAAGCTTTCTTT,CASSMVGTGRTEAFF
TRBJ2-1,.,.,TRBV20-1,TGCAGTGCCGGTGGAAGGGGTGAGCAGTTCTTC,CSAGGRGEQFF
TRBJ2-1,TRBD1,.,TRBV7-3,TGTGCCAGCAGCTCAGGGACAGGGGACTACAATGAGCAGTTCTTC,CASSSGTGDYNEQFF
TRBJ2-7,TRBD1,.,TRBV4-1,TGCGCCAGCAGCCAAGCCCCGGGACAGCCCTACGAGCAGTACTTC,CASSQAPGQPYEQYF
TRBJ2-7,.,.,TRBV7-2,TGTGCCAGCACTCCCAACCCAGGGACCTACGAGCAGTACTTC,CASTPNPGTYEQYF
TRBJ1-3,.,.,TRBV4-1,TGCGCCAGCAGCCAAGGGGAGCGGGCAGGAAACACCATATATTTT,CASSQGERAGNTIYF
TRBJ1-2,TRBD1,.,TRBV10-3,TGTGCCATCAGTGTTGTGACAGGGCCCCACTATGGCTACACCTTC,CAISVVTGPHYGYTF
TRBJ1-5,TRBD1,.,TRBV2,TGTGCCAGCAGTAAAAAACAGGGGGGCGGCAATCAGCCCCAGCATTTT,CASSKKQGGGNQPQHF
TRBJ1-1,.,few,TRBV7-2,TGTGCCAGCAGCTTAGGGGCAGGGGTCTTCAATCCTGAAGCTTTCTTT,CASSLGAGVFNPEAFF
TRBJ1-2,.,.,TRBV28,TGTGCCAGCAGAACAGGGTCATGGGGCTATGGCTACACCTTC,CASRTGSWGYGYTF
TRBJ2-1,.,large,TRBV27,TGTGCCAGCAGTTTATTTCTTAGCGCAGAGAGCTCCTACAATGAGCAGTTCTTC,CASSLFLSAESSYNEQFF
TRBJ2-2,TRBD1,.,TRBV7-2,TGTGCCAGCAGCACCCACAGGGGGCTGGACACCGGGGAGCTGTTTTTT,CASSTHRGLDTGELFF
TRBJ2-7,TRBD2,.,TRBV6-1,TGTGCCAGCAGTGCTCAACTAGCGGGGGTGGGGGAGCAGTACTTC,CASSAQLAGVGEQYF
TRBJ1-1,TRBD1,few,TRBV6-1,TGTGCCAGTAATGGACAGGGACTTTACACTGAAGCTTTCTTT,CASNGQGLYTEAFF
TRBJ2-3,TRBD2,.,TRBV5-6,TGTGCCAGCAGCTTGGGGACTAGCGGCTTAGATACGCAGTATTTT,CASSLGTSGLDTQYF
TRBJ2-7,.,.,TRBV15,TGTGCCACCAGTCAACAGGGTTACGAGCAGTACTTC,CATSQQGYEQYF
TRBJ1-4,.,once,TRBV6-1,TGTGCCAGCAGTGAAGGGATTACAGGCGAGAATGAAAAACTGTTTTTT,CASSEGITGENEKLFF
TRBJ2-1,TRBD2,.,TRBV6-4,TGTGCCAGCAGTGAGTCCGGGACTAGCGGGAGGAGTAGGCAGTTCTTC,CASSESGTSGRSRQFF
TRBJ2-1,.,.,TRBV30,TGTGCCTGGAGCAAAACAGGATCCTACAATGAGCAGTTCTTC,CAWSKTGSYNEQFF
TRBJ1-1,TRBD1,.,TRBV2,TGTGCCAGCAGGAGGGGGCCGAACACTGAAGCTTTCTTT,CASRRGPNTEAFF
TRBJ2-5,.,.,TRBV6-5,TGTGCCAGCAGTTATGAGAATTCTAAAGAGACCCAGTACTTC,CASSYENSKETQYF
TRBJ1-1,TRBD1,.,TRBV10-3,TGTGCCATCAGTTGGACAGGGGGCGATGAAGCTTTCTTT,CAISWTGGDEAFF
TRBJ1-1,TRBD1,.,TRBV7-6,TGTGCCAGCAGCTCCACCGGGACAGGGGCTATGAACACTGAAGCTTTCTTT,CASSSTGTGAMNTEAFF
TRBJ1-6,.,.,TRBV28,TGTGCCAGCAGCCCGGTCCAGGCGGGATACAATTCACCCCTCCACTTT,CASSPVQAGYNSPLHF
TRBJ1-1,.,.,TRBV6-6,TGTGCCAGCAACCCCGGGACTCCTTTGGACACTGAAGCTTTCTTT,CASNPGTPLDTEAFF
TRBJ1-2,TRBD1,.,TRBV15,TGTGCCACCTACTACTTCGACAGGGATAACTATGGCTACACCTTC,CATYYFDRDNYGYTF
TRBJ2-1,TRBD2,.,TRBV7-2,TGTGCCAGCAGCTTAGAGGGGCTAGCGGGACTTGAGCAGTTCTTC,CASSLEGLAGLEQFF
TRBJ2-1,.,.,TRBV12-2,TGTGCAAGTCGCCGGAGGGCTCCGTCCTACAATGAGCAGTTCTTC,CASRRRAPSYNEQFF
TRBJ1-2,.,.,TRBV2,TGTGCCAGCAGTGTTGAGGAGGGCCCTAACTATGGCTACACCTTC,CASSVEEGPNYGYTF
TRBJ2-7,.,.,TRBV19,TGTGCCAGTAGTATTTCCGGGACAAGCTCCTACGAGCAGTACTTC,CASSISGTSSYEQYF
TRBJ1-2,.,.,TRBV7-8,TGTGCCAGCAGCTTAGAGGTTGCGACAGTGGCCTATGGCTACACCTTC,CASSLEVATVAYGYTF
TRBJ2-1,TRBD1,.,TRBV29-1,TGCAGCGTTGGGAACAGGGGCCTTTACAATGAGCAGTTCTTC,CSVGNRGLYNEQFF
TRBJ2-2,.,.,TRBV5-6,TGTGCCAGCAGCTTGGGGCAGGCCCGGGAGCTGTTTTTT,CASSLGQARELFF
TRBJ1-1,.,.,TRBV21-1,TGTGCCAGCAGCAAAGTGGGCCGGCCTGGGGAAGCTTTCTTT,CASSKVGRPGEAFF
TRBJ2-2,.,.,TRBV5-4,TGTGCCAGCAGCTTGGCCCCAGCGGCGAACACCGGGGAGCTGTTTTTT,CASSLAPAANTGELFF
TRBJ2-3,.,.,TRBV5-1,TGCGCCAGCAGCTTGGAGACAGGCACAGATACGCAGTATTTT,CASSLETGTDTQYF
TRBJ2-7,.,.,TRBV5-1,TGCGCCAGCAGGGCGGAGGACTCCTACGAGCAGTACTTC,CASRAEDSYEQYF
TRBJ2-1,.,few,TRBV6-6,TGTGCCAGCAGTTCACTTCATTACAATGAGCAGTTCTTC,CASSSLHYNEQFF
TRBJ1-2,.,.,TRBV6-5,TGTGCCAGCAGTACTGAGTTTCTGGGGCGCTACACCTTC,CASSTEFLGRYTF
TRBJ2-1,TRBD2,.,TRBV7-9,TGTGCCAGCAGCCACGGGGGAGGGAGCTCCTACAATGAGCAGTTCTTC,CASSHGGGSSYNEQFF